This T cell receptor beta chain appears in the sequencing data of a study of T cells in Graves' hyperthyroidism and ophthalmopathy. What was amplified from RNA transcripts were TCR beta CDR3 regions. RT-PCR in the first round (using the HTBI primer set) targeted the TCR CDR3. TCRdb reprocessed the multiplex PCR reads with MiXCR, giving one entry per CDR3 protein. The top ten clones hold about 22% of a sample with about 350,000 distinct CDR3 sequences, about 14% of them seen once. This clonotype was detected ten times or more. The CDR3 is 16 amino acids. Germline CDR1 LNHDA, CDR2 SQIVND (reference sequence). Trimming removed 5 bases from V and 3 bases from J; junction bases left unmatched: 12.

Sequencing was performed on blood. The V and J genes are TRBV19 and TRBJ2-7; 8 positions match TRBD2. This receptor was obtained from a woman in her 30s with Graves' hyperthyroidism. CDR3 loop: CASSPLRAAGVYEQYF. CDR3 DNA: TGTGCCAGTAGTCCCCTACGCGCAGCGGGAGTCTACGAGCAGTACTTC.